This T cell receptor beta chain stems from a study of cytomegalovirus exposure and HLA in healthy donors. Overall study results and limits: An analysis that was carried out later associated approximately 15,000 TCR beta sequences with HLA alleles at 0.05 false discovery rate.

The CDR3 has 12 amino acids. Germline CDR1 reads SGHVS; CDR2 reads FQNEAQ. On this clone itself: The antigen is not known. The junction and the germline gene differ at one end; a read error may be behind it.

A multiplex PCR was run with 60 Vbeta primers and 13 Jbeta primers. Using immunoSEQ multiplex PCR, the repertoire was profiled, and TCRdb retains in-frame clones only, with some absent. The sample yields about 130,000 clones, 60% to 85% seen once. Source material: PBMCs. The V and J genes are TRBV7-8 and TRBJ2-1; 15 bases fit TRBD2. This TCR was recovered from a woman aged 18-29 years in good health and CMV-seronegative. The CDR3: CASSWTSGRAVF. The CDR3 region has the DNA TGTGCCAGCAGCTGGACTAGCGGGAGGGCGGTCTTC.